This TCR beta chain comes out of a study of T cell responses to AZD1222 COVID-19 vaccine. Findings and caveats of the study: Repertoires were sampled only after the peak T cell response. Recipients of AZD1222 seropositive at baseline numbered only 5 or 6. Distributed over spike, vaccine-associated CD4 TCRs predominated at 160-218 and 743-854.

Here immunoSEQ multiplex PCR was the method, and the copy in TCRdb shows in-frame clones only, minus some. The top ten clones hold 4.2% of a sample with 72,000 or so clones, roughly nine tenths of them seen once. Details on this clone: What it binds is not known.

Sample: peripheral blood, taken on day 0 of AZD1222 vaccination. The clonotype originates from an adult in good health.

DNA for the CDR3: TGCGCCAGCAGCCAAGAGTGGAGCTCCTACAATGAGCAGTTCTTC. Its protein product is CASSQEWSSYNEQFF. This sequence joins TRBV4-1 and TRBJ2-1; D not resolved. Trimming shortened V by 0 bases and J by 0 bases, and 6 bases separated the two germline ends. The CDR3 has 15 residues. From germline, CDR1 is MGHRA and CDR2 YSYEKL.